This T cell receptor (beta chain) was identified during a study of CD8 T cells in Susac syndrome. RNA totalling 0.5 to 1 ug underwent reverse transcription with random hexamers. A multiplex approach, immunoSEQ multiplex PCR, amplified TCR beta CDR3 across 54 Vbeta and 13 Jbeta. MiXCR, run by TCRdb on the immunoSEQ multiplex PCR reads, gives a single entry per CDR3 protein. The table shows over 100,000 distinct CDR3 sequences, with roughly 97% occurring only once. Concerning this clonotype: What it binds is unknown.

In blood CD8+ and CD4+ T cells, TCR beta underwent sequencing. Through negative isolation, CD4+ and CD8+ T cells were obtained, while TEMRA cells were enriched using FACS. Points from the study as a whole: The study conceded that relatively few individuals underwent its TCR sequencing and HLA analysis.

This clonotype was sampled from a human donor in good health. The specimen sequenced was CD4+ T cells from PBMCs.

CDR3 in DNA: TGTGCCAGCAGCCTTGCCCCGGCGGCGAACACTGAAGCTTTCTTT. Residues: CASSLAPAANTEAFF. V gene TRBV3-1 combines with J gene TRBJ1-1; no clear D gene. Germline CDR1 is LGHDT and CDR2 is YNNKEL (reference sequence). V was cut by 4 bases and J by 1 base, with 13 bases left in between. This CDR3 is built from 15 residues.